The rows below give T cell receptor beta chains drawn from one sample of a study of CD8+ T cells in alopecia areata. The assay was immunoSEQ multiplex PCR, and TCRdb's table has in-frame clones only and misses some. The sample lists 150,000 to 200,000 clones; 50% to 70% were seen once. Sequencing used CD4+ T cells sorted from blood, obtained between weeks 49 and 50, from a patient treated with tofacitinib. The receptors derive from a human donor with alopecia areata. Each CDR3 is given with its conserved first and last residue.

cdr3_length v_call cdr3_aa
18 TRBV5-1 CASSDLGQGTMSSGELFF
12 TRBV29-1 CSVETGISEAFF
14 TRBV29-1 CSVGGQSHGNTIYF
14 TRBV30 CAWKSFGLNTEAFF
15 TRBV15 CATSIHGQGSNEQFF
14 TRBV9 CASSVEAKSGELFF
12 TRBV5-1 CASSLVGETQYF
11 TRBV30 CAWGDIREQYF
12 TRBV29-1 CSVEEQQETQYF
12 TRBV29-1 CSTRTGVDGYTF
11 TRBV25-1 CASTGVGGYTF
14 TRBV2 CASREQGPTNTQYF
13 TRBV7-2 CASSASSVETQYF
13 TRBV14 CASSQSIGYGYTF
15 TRBV7-4 CASRIRTGRFSPLHF
15 TRBV30 CAWDLGSSSTDTQYF
13 TRBV11-2 CASSFYLNQPQHF
16 TRBV30 CAWSTGLVATNEKLFF
17 TRBV6-1 CASSGGQGLSGANVLTF